This TCR beta chain was documented in a study of low-dose radiotherapy and immunotherapy resistance in tumors. Time point: after trial treatment. Stated treatment: LDRT plus nivolumab, ipilimumab, low-dose cyclophosphamide and aspirin (RACIN trial). The CDR3 consists of 13 residues. CDR1 is MNHNS and CDR2 is SASEGT in the germline V gene. The ends were cut back, 5 bases at V and 6 bases at J, with 13 bases in the middle. As for this clonotype: It differs at one base from a far larger clone, so likely a read error.

Alpha and beta chains were covered, as first-strand cDNA relied on TRAV- and TRBV-specific primers. With a V-primer adapter and a constant-region primer, TCRs were amplified for 20 to 25 PCR cycles. mRNA that had been isolated underwent amplification through in vitro transcription. A single record per CDR3 protein comes from TCRdb applying MiXCR to the reads. The table records 95,000 to 100,000 distinct CDR3 sequences, 20% of them present only once. Sequences were derived from PBMCs, sampled after low-dose radiotherapy plus immunotherapy. This receptor was obtained from a male donor with prostate cancer. The chain employs TRBV6-1 and TRBJ1-2; D gene ambiguous. CDR3: CASSSTQPHGYTF. The CDR3 nucleotides are TGTGCCAGCAGTTCGACCCAGCCACATGGCTACACCTTC.